Presented here are 31 T cell receptor beta chains from one specimen sequenced in a study of T cells in Graves' hyperthyroidism and ophthalmopathy. The source material, RNA transcripts, was used to amplify TCR beta CDR3 regions. First-round RT-PCR with HTBI primers amplified the TCR CDR3 region. MiXCR, run by TCRdb on the multiplex PCR reads, gives a single entry per CDR3 protein. The data contain around 700,000 distinct CDR3 sequences, over 35% of them seen just once; the ten biggest clones take up more than 25%. Source material: blood. The receptors derive from a woman aged 40 to 55 with Graves' hyperthyroidism.

The J gene is TRBJ1-2, the V gene TRBV29-1; a possible D gene is TRBD1 (5 bases). CDR1 and CDR2 (germline): SQVTM, ANQGSEA. The CDR3 covers 12 residues. V lost 4 bases to trimming and J lost 6 bases, with 12 bases between them. The CDR3 sequence is CSVGGTGDGYTF. The CDR3 nucleotides are TGCAGCGTTGGGGGGACCGGGGATGGCTACACCTTC.

This clonotype was found a few times. V and J are TRBV28 and TRBJ1-5; D is ambiguous. The CDR3 loop spans 14 amino acids. Trimming removed 7 bases from V and 3 bases from J, with 13 bases in between. Looked up from germline, CDR1 is MDHEN and CDR2 is SYDVKM. CDR3 sequence reads: CASTLFLDNQPQHF. The CDR3 bases are TGTGCCAGCACTCTTTTTTTGGACAATCAGCCCCAGCATTTT.

This clonotype was seen more than once but under ten times. The gene calls are TRBV19 and TRBJ1-1, with D possibly TRBD1 on 6 matching bases. CDR3 length: 16 residues. The germline CDR1 and CDR2 sequences are LNHDA and SQIVND (reference sequence). The V end was cut by 4 bases, the J end by 11 bases, with 26 bases between. As DNA, the CDR3 is TGTGCCAGTAGTACTTTACAGGGAAGCGGGGCTGCTAAGGCTTTCTTT. Translating it yields CASSTLQGSGAAKAFF.

Points on this clonotype: A read error is possible here, since a much larger clone lies one base away. The CDR3 ends on some other residue instead of the conserved phenylalanine or tryptophan, so this is likely a read error. The rearrangement links TRBV10-3 to TRBJ1-2; D is uncertain. Trimming removed 0 bases from V and 7 bases from J, with 9 bases in between. The CDR3 contains 13 residues. Germline CDR1 is ENHRY and CDR2 is SYGVKD. CDR3 loop: CAISESKESGYTL. In DNA form, the CDR3 reads TGTGCCATCAGTGAGTCGAAGGAATCTGGCTACACCCTC.

Concerning this clonotype: Being one base from a much bigger clone, this may be a read error. The chain uses TRBV5-1 and TRBJ1-6; the D gene is possibly TRBD1 (5 bases). Germline CDR1 reads SGHRS; CDR2 reads YFSETQ. V was clipped by 4 bases and J by 9 bases, with 20 bases between them. The CDR3 consists of 16 residues. The CDR3 loop is CASSQAGRQGLSPLHF. CDR3 nucleotides: TGCGCCAGCAGCCAAGCAGGTCGGCAGGGCCTTTCACCCCTCCACTTT. The variable domain in full, with the rest retrieved from reference TRBV5-1 and TRBJ1-6, is KAGVTQTPRYLIKTRGQQVTLSCSPISGHRSVSWYQQTPGQGLQFLFEYFSETQRNKGNFPGRFSGRQFSNSRSEMNVSTLELGDSALYLCASSQAGRQGLSPLHFGNGTRLTVT.

This sequence joins TRBV7-9 and TRBJ1-1, with 7 nucleotides matching TRBD1. Germline values: CDR1 SEHNR, CDR2 FQNEAQ (reference sequence). Trimming cost V 5 bases and J 5 bases; bases outside gene matches: 11. The CDR3 sequence is 15 residues long. CDR3 sequence (DNA): TGTGCCAGCAGCCCAATAACAGGGGCAGGGACTGAAGCTTTCTTT. Translated: CASSPITGAGTEAFF. The variable domain in full, with the rest retrieved from reference TRBV7-9 and TRBJ1-1, is DTGVSQNPRHKITKRGQNVTFRCDPISEHNRLYWYRQTLGQGPEFLTYFQNEAQLEKSRLLSDRFSAERPKGSFSTLEIQRTEQGDSAMYLCASSPITGAGTEAFFGQGTRLTVV.

V usage is TRBV10-3 and J usage is TRBJ2-7; 12 bases align to TRBD2. The V gene end was trimmed by 10 bases and the J gene end by 3 bases; junction bases not matched to a gene: 4. CDR1 and CDR2 from the germline V gene are ENHRY and SYGVKD. The CDR3 has 13 residues. CDR3 amino acids: CATTSGSYYEQYF. In nucleotides, the CDR3 is TGTGCCACGACTAGCGGGAGTTACTACGAGCAGTACTTC.

This clonotype was seen more than once but under ten times. The chain recombines TRBV7-8 with TRBJ1-5; 7 bases are shared with TRBD1. The CDR3 runs 20 residues. V lost 6 bases to trimming and J lost 1 base; unmatched junction nucleotides: 21. CDR1 and CDR2 (germline): SGHVS, FQNEAQ. In DNA, the CDR3 is TGTGCCAGCAGGCGAAGTCTTGGGCTACAGGGGCCGCGGAGCAATCAGCCCCAGCATTTT. Translation: CASRRSLGLQGPRSNQPQHF. Using reference TRBV7-8 and TRBJ1-5 for the parts outside the CDR3, the full variable domain is GAGVSQSPRYKVAKRGQDVALRCDPISGHVSLFWYQQALGQGPEFLTYFQNEAQLDKSGLPSDRFFAERPEGSVSTLKIQRTQQEDSAVYLCASRRSLGLQGPRSNQPQHFGDGTRLSIL.

Ten or more counts support this clonotype. V is TRBV7-2 and J is TRBJ1-5; D call uncertain. Germline values: CDR1 SGHTA, CDR2 FQGNSA. V gave up 5 bases and J gave up 6 bases, with 11 bases separating them. The CDR3 is 13 residues long. CDR3 protein: CASSAPSGQPQHF. CDR3 bases: TGTGCCAGCAGCGCCCCTTCGGGTCAGCCCCAGCATTTT.

The CDR3 loop reads CAIRTGDQPQHF. The CDR3 DNA is TGTGCCATCCGGACAGGCGACCAGCCCCAGCATTTT. The genes are TRBV10-3 and TRBJ1-5, with 7 positions matching TRBD1. CDR3 length equals 12 residues. The germline CDR1 and CDR2 sequences are ENHRY and SYGVKD. J lost 7 bases, V lost 8 bases, and 5 bases had no gene match.

The sample holds many counts of this clonotype. The J gene is TRBJ2-5, the V gene TRBV10-3; the match to TRBD2 covers 8 bases. The germline V gene encodes CDR1 ENHRY and CDR2 SYGVKD. V lost 11 bases, J lost 5 bases, and 7 bases stayed unmatched. The CDR3 covers 12 residues. This CDR3 is CACGRLEETQYF. CDR3 DNA sequence: TGTGCCTGCGGGAGGCTTGAGGAGACCCAGTACTTC.

Of note for this clonotype: One end of the junction does not line up with germline, which may come from a read error. V gene TRBV7-9 combines with J gene TRBJ2-6; TRBD1 matches 11 bases. CDR1 SEHNR and CDR2 FQNEAQ come from the germline V gene (reference sequence). The CDR3 has 18 amino acids. CDR3 DNA: TGCGCCAGCAGCTTTTCCGGGACAGGGGGGTCTGGGGCCAACGTCCTGACTTTC. It translates to CASSFSGTGGSGANVLTF.

This clonotype was seen repeatedly, ten times or more. The chain recombines TRBV12-3 or TRBV12-4 with TRBJ1-6; no firm D call. V shed 3 bases and J shed 10 bases, with 7 bases lying between them. The CDR3 contains 12 residues. The chain's CDR3 is CASSFWGSPLHF. CDR3 in DNA: TGTGCCAGCAGTTTTTGGGGATCACCCCTCCACTTT.

As regards this clonotype: Since a much larger clone is just one base distant, this may be a read error. This chain connects TRBV5-4 to TRBJ1-1, with D maybe TRBD1 (6 bases). This CDR3 is built from 14 residues. Germline lookup yields CDR1 SGHNT and CDR2 YYREEE (reference sequence). CDR3 DNA: TGTGCCAGCAGCTTTACAGGGCTGAACACTCAAGCTTTCTTT. Its translation is CASSFTGLNTQAFF.

Many counts were recorded for this clonotype. The genes are TRBV7-9 and TRBJ2-5; possible D gene TRBD2, 6 bases. Looked up from germline, CDR1 is SEHNR and CDR2 is FQNEAQ (reference sequence). The CDR3 covers 15 residues. The V gene lost 5 bases and the J gene lost 4 bases, with 17 bases spanning the gap. For the CDR3, the DNA is TGTGCCAGCAGCGGAGGAGGGTGGATGGCAGAGACCCAGTACTTC. Residues: CASSGGGWMAETQYF.

This rearrangement joins TRBV28 to TRBJ2-5, with TRBD1 as a possible D gene (5 bases). Trimming removed 5 bases from V and 2 bases from J, with 15 bases in between. Germline V gene sequence: CDR1 MDHEN, CDR2 SYDVKM. The length of the CDR3 is 15 residues. Written as DNA, the CDR3 is TGTGCCAGCAGTGGAAGGGGAATGGGGCAAGAGACCCAGTACTTC. Its translation: CASSGRGMGQETQYF. Variable domain in full (rest from reference TRBV28 and TRBJ2-5): DVKVTQSSRYLVKRTGEKVFLECVQDMDHENMFWYRQDPGLGLRLIYFSYDVKMKEKGDIPEGYSVSREKKERFSLILESASTNQTSMYLCASSGRGMGQETQYFGPGTRLLVL.

Notes on this clonotype: This could be a read error, since a much larger clone is one nucleotide away. V is TRBV10-3 and J is TRBJ2-7; D is undetermined. Looked up from germline, CDR1 is ENHRY and CDR2 is SYGVKD. The length of the CDR3 is 12 residues. The CDR3 DNA is TGTGCCATCAGAGACGGATTGTACGAGCGGTACTTC. It specifies CAIRDGLYERYF.

This clonotype was detected many times. The chain is built from TRBV7-2 and TRBJ2-7; D may be TRBD1 (5 bases). Trimming stripped 5 bases from V and 5 bases from J, with 13 bases between. CDR3 length: 13 residues. The germline CDR1 and CDR2 sequences are SGHTA and FQGNSA. CDR3 in DNA: TGTGCCAGCAGCCCTCGGACATCTCACGAGCAGTACTTC. It specifies CASSPRTSHEQYF.

At least ten counts were recorded for this clonotype. This chain connects TRBV20-1 to TRBJ1-6, with TRBD1 as a possible D gene (6 bases). Germline loops: CDR1 DFQATT, CDR2 SNEGSKA (reference sequence). Trimming pared 5 bases from V and 7 bases from J, leaving 15 bases between. The CDR3 spans 14 residues. DNA of the CDR3: TGCAGTGCTGTGCGGGGGGCGCGGAATTCACCCCTCCACTTT. As protein: CSAVRGARNSPLHF.

This clonotype was observed many times. This sequence joins TRBV19 and TRBJ1-5; D is uncertain. The CDR3 consists of 13 residues. Germline V gene lookup returns CDR1 LNHDA and CDR2 SQIVND (reference sequence). Trimming stripped 3 bases from V and 4 bases from J, with 7 bases between. The DNA for the CDR3 is TGTGCCAGTAGTATTCAGGTAAATCAGCCCCAGCATTTT. Protein sequence: CASSIQVNQPQHF.

The chain has TRBV14 and TRBJ1-1; D call uncertain. The ends were cut back, 4 bases at V and 3 bases at J, with 15 bases in the middle. Germline values: CDR1 SGHDN, CDR2 FVKESK. The CDR3 contains 15 residues. In DNA, the CDR3 is TGTGCCAGCAGCCCCATTACCTCCACACACACTGAAGCTTTCTTT. Amino acids: CASSPITSTHTEAFF.

Concerning this clonotype: One end of the junction is discordant with germline, which a read error may explain. The chain carries TRBV7-2 and TRBJ1-5, with 7 nucleotides matching TRBD1. The germline CDR1 and CDR2 sequences are SGHTA and FQGNSA. There are 15 residues in the CDR3. CDR3 protein: CASSHTQGGHQPQHF. CDR3 DNA sequence: TGCGCCAGCAGCCATACCCAGGGGGGGCATCAGCCCCAGCATTTT.

This clonotype was seen many times. The rearrangement uses TRBV6-6 and TRBJ1-2; TRBD1 matches at 10 bases. The length of the CDR3 is 14 residues. Germline V lookup: CDR1 MNHNY, CDR2 SVGAGI (reference sequence). J gave up 4 bases and V 5 bases, and 4 bases lay outside the gene matches. In DNA form, the CDR3 reads TGTGCCAGCAGTCAGGGACAGGGGCTCTATGGCTACACCTTC. It translates to CASSQGQGLYGYTF.

As to this clonotype: This may be a read error, as it is one base from a much larger clone. This sequence joins TRBV9 and TRBJ1-2; D is unresolved. The V and J ends lost 4 bases and 2 bases respectively, with 12 bases between them. The germline gives CDR1 SGDLS, CDR2 YYNGEE. The CDR3 extends over 14 amino acids. In DNA, the CDR3 is TGTGCCAGCAGCCAACGGCAACAGAACTATGGCTACACCTTC. This translates into CASSQRQQNYGYTF.

This clonotype was detected only a few times. The chain employs TRBV10-3 and TRBJ2-1; 8 bases line up with TRBD1. J was trimmed by 6 bases and V by 2 bases; bases with no gene match: 0. The CDR3 contains 13 residues. Per germline, CDR1 ENHRY and CDR2 SYGVKD. The CDR3 DNA sequence: TGTGCCATCAGTGAGACAGGGGGCAATGAGCAGTTCTTC. Translated, it gives CAISETGGNEQFF.

Ten or more counts support this clonotype. This chain uses TRBV14 with TRBJ1-2; no clear D gene. This CDR3 is built from 15 residues. The germline V gene has CDR1 SGHDN and CDR2 FVKESK. V gave up 0 bases and J gave up 0 bases, with 8 bases separating them. CDR3 sequence (DNA): TGTGCCAGCAGCCAAGATTCTTCAGCTAACTATGGCTACACCTTC. Its translation: CASSQDSSANYGYTF. The variable domain in full, with the rest retrieved from reference TRBV14 and TRBJ1-2, is EAGVTQFPSHSVIEKGQTVTLRCDPISGHDNLYWYRRVMGKEIKFLLHFVKESKQDESGMPNNRFLAERTGGTYSTLKVQPAELEDSGVYFCASSQDSSANYGYTFGSGTRLTVV.

V and J are TRBV7-2 and TRBJ2-6; D not resolved. This CDR3 contains 16 residues. V lost 5 bases to trimming and J lost 2 bases, with 13 bases between them. The germline gives CDR1 SGHTA, CDR2 FQGNSA. The CDR3 DNA reads as TGTGCCAGCAGCCAGCAGTCCTCCACTGGGGCCAACGTCCTGACTTTC. Translation gives CASSQQSSTGANVLTF. Full variable domain (missing parts from reference TRBV7-2 and TRBJ2-6): GAGVSQSPSNKVTEKGKDVELRCDPISGHTALYWYRQSLGQGLEFLIYFQGNSAPDKSGLPSDRFSAERTGGSVSTLTIQRTQQEDSAVYLCASSQQSSTGANVLTFGAGSRLTVL.

This clonotype was picked up many times. This rearrangement joins TRBV19 to TRBJ1-5; the D gene is possibly TRBD1 (6 bases). This CDR3 spans 14 amino acids. Germline CDR1 LNHDA, CDR2 SQIVND (reference sequence). V lost 6 bases and J lost 1, with 10 bases in between. The CDR3 here is CASRGGASNQPQHF. CDR3 nucleotides: TGTGCCAGTAGGGGGGGGGCAAGCAATCAGCCCCAGCATTTT.

This clonotype was counted at least ten times. The chain links TRBV29-1 to TRBJ2-7; 7 bases line up with TRBD1. Germline-derived CDR1 and CDR2 are SQVTM and ANQGSEA. J was trimmed by 0 bases and V by 1 base; bases with no gene match: 6. The CDR3 extends over 15 amino acids. The CDR3 spells CSVEGTDRSSYEQYF. The CDR3, as DNA: TGCAGCGTTGAAGGAACGGACAGGAGCTCCTACGAGCAGTACTTC.

This clonotype occurred many times. V and J are TRBV9 and TRBJ2-2; D is tentatively TRBD1 or TRBD2 (6 bases each). Germline loops: CDR1 SGDLS, CDR2 YYNGEE. The CDR3 has 13 amino acids. Trimming took off 3 bases at V and 5 bases at J, with 8 bases between the two ends. CDR3 loop: CASSGRGTGELFF. Written as DNA, the CDR3 is TGTGCCAGCAGCGGGAGGGGGACCGGGGAGCTGTTTTTT.

This clonotype was counted between two and nine times. The chain combines TRBV19 with TRBJ1-5, with no clear D. The CDR3 covers 15 residues. Germline V gene sequence: CDR1 LNHDA, CDR2 SQIVND (reference sequence). The germline V and J ends were trimmed by 1 base and 12 bases, with 19 bases remaining between them. This CDR3 is CASSIGADQVYFQHF. CDR3 in DNA: TGTGCCAGTAGTATAGGTGCGGACCAGGTTTATTTCCAGCATTTT.